The clone carrying this T cell receptor (beta chain) was picked up a small number of times. Original data processing: Reference gene primer amplification gave estimated nucleated cell counts. TCRdb's table, derived via immunoSEQ multiplex PCR, lists solely in-frame clones and lacks some. V and J calls and clone size are as listed in that table; D and trimming were resolved from the DNA. The profile shows about 34,000 clones, 80% of them singletons. The data are from a study of blood T cell repertoires in COVID-19. Study-wide context: Samples taken during acute and convalescent COVID-19 were collected in the United States, Italy and Spain.

V dropped 0 bases and J dropped 7; count of bases not matched to a gene: 10. The length of the CDR3 is 15 residues. Germline V gene sequence: CDR1 SQVTM, CDR2 ANQGSEA. Sequencing was carried out using peripheral blood. The chain recombines TRBV29-1 with TRBJ2-7, with 9 positions matching TRBD1. The TCR originated in a man older than 75 with acute or convalescent COVID-19. This CDR3 reads CSVEELGTGPLEQYF. The DNA of the CDR3 is TGCAGCGTTGAAGAATTGGGGACAGGGCCGTTGGAGCAGTACTTC.